These T cell receptor beta chains were read from a single sample in a study of beta chain features in type 1 diabetes. Clones were read by immunoSEQ multiplex PCR, and TCRdb kept only the in-frame ones, dropping some. The sample lists some 270,000 clones; 7% to 9% were seen once. The sequencing sample was made of central memory CD4+ T cells from blood. The receptors come from a woman in her late teens or twenties in good health. The CDR3 runs from the conserved cysteine through the conserved F or W. Fields, in order: J gene, V gene, D gene, clone size, CDR3 DNA, CDR3 protein. A D gene is named only where the DNA matches it firmly. Clone sizes are given selectively: once, few, many, or a class where the clone is expanded.

j_call: TRBJ2-1; v_call: TRBV19; d_call: TRBD2; clone_size: many; cdr3_nt: TGTGCCAGTAGCCGCCTAGCGGGAGCACATGAGCAGTTCTTC; cdr3_aa: CASSRLAGAHEQFF
j_call: TRBJ2-1; v_call: TRBV4-3; d_call: .; clone_size: .; cdr3_nt: TGCGCCAGCAGCCAAGAAGGAGGCTACAATGAGCAGTTCTTC; cdr3_aa: CASSQEGGYNEQFF
j_call: TRBJ2-4; v_call: TRBV14; d_call: .; clone_size: many; cdr3_nt: TGTGCCAGCAGCCGGCAGGACAACATTCAGTACTTC; cdr3_aa: CASSRQDNIQYF
j_call: TRBJ2-3; v_call: TRBV7-2; d_call: .; clone_size: .; cdr3_nt: TGTGCCAGCAGCCTGGGCAGGGATACGCAGTATTTT; cdr3_aa: CASSLGRDTQYF
j_call: TRBJ2-3; v_call: TRBV11-2; d_call: TRBD2; clone_size: few; cdr3_nt: TGTGCCAGCAGGTTGGGACTAGCGGGAGTCGCTATCGGCACAGATACGCAGTATTTT; cdr3_aa: CASRLGLAGVAIGTDTQYF
j_call: TRBJ2-7; v_call: TRBV7-2; d_call: TRBD2; clone_size: few; cdr3_nt: TGTGCCAGCAGCTTAACCGGGACTAGCTCCTACGAGCAGTACTTC; cdr3_aa: CASSLTGTSSYEQYF
j_call: TRBJ1-1; v_call: TRBV7-2; d_call: TRBD1; clone_size: few; cdr3_nt: TGTGCTATCAGGTTGGGGACAGGGTGGAACACTGAAGCTTTCTTT; cdr3_aa: CAIRLGTGWNTEAFF
j_call: TRBJ1-1; v_call: TRBV18; d_call: .; clone_size: .; cdr3_nt: TGTGCCAGCTCACCACTGAACACTGAAGCTTTCTTT; cdr3_aa: CASSPLNTEAFF
j_call: TRBJ2-5; v_call: TRBV7-2; d_call: .; clone_size: few; cdr3_nt: TGTGCCAGCAGGTCGGACAGCACGCGGGAGACCCAGTACTTC; cdr3_aa: CASRSDSTRETQYF
j_call: TRBJ1-4; v_call: TRBV7-2; d_call: .; clone_size: few; cdr3_nt: TGTGCCAGCAGCCCTTTAGACACTGAAAAACTGTTTTTT; cdr3_aa: CASSPLDTEKLFF
j_call: TRBJ1-2; v_call: TRBV19; d_call: TRBD1; clone_size: few; cdr3_nt: TGTGCCAGTAGTATAGAAGAGTCAGGGGGCGGCGGAGGCTACACCTTC; cdr3_aa: CASSIEESGGGGGYTF
j_call: TRBJ1-5; v_call: TRBV27; d_call: .; clone_size: .; cdr3_nt: TGTGCCAGCAGTTTATACAGCCAGCAGCCCCAGCATTTT; cdr3_aa: CASSLYSQQPQHF
j_call: TRBJ2-2; v_call: TRBV9; d_call: .; clone_size: many; cdr3_nt: TGTGCCAGCAGCGCTCCCCCACAGACGTCCGGGGAGCTGTTTTTT; cdr3_aa: CASSAPPQTSGELFF
j_call: TRBJ1-3; v_call: TRBV28; d_call: .; clone_size: few; cdr3_nt: TGTGCCAGCAGTTCGGGCCGGGGAAACACCATATATTTT; cdr3_aa: CASSSGRGNTIYF
j_call: TRBJ1-1; v_call: TRBV28; d_call: .; clone_size: .; cdr3_nt: TGTGCCAGCAGGGGTCCCCGCACTGAAGCTTTCTTT; cdr3_aa: CASRGPRTEAFF
j_call: TRBJ1-5; v_call: TRBV27; d_call: .; clone_size: few; cdr3_nt: TGTGCCAGCAAGGGGGGTTCCGGGAATCAGCCCCAGCATTTT; cdr3_aa: CASKGGSGNQPQHF
j_call: TRBJ2-1; v_call: TRBV18; d_call: .; clone_size: few; cdr3_nt: TGTGCCAGCTCACCAGCGAGTAGCGGATACAATGAGCAGTTCTTC; cdr3_aa: CASSPASSGYNEQFF
j_call: TRBJ1-3; v_call: TRBV9; d_call: .; clone_size: .; cdr3_nt: TGTGCCAGCAGCGTCGGGAACAGAGGAAACACCATATATTTT; cdr3_aa: CASSVGNRGNTIYF
j_call: TRBJ2-2; v_call: TRBV28; d_call: .; clone_size: .; cdr3_nt: TGTGCCAGCAGCGTGCACGGGGAGCTGTTTTTT; cdr3_aa: CASSVHGELFF
j_call: TRBJ2-3; v_call: TRBV18; d_call: .; clone_size: .; cdr3_nt: TGTGCCAGCTCACCGGGGGGTGATACGCAGTATTTT; cdr3_aa: CASSPGGDTQYF
j_call: TRBJ2-1; v_call: TRBV19; d_call: .; clone_size: .; cdr3_nt: TGTGCCAGCTGGAGCAGCTACTACAATGAGCAGTTCTTC; cdr3_aa: CASWSSYYNEQFF
j_call: TRBJ2-7; v_call: TRBV13; d_call: .; clone_size: few; cdr3_nt: TGTGCCAGCAGCTTACAGGGAGCCTCCTACGAGCAGTACTTC; cdr3_aa: CASSLQGASYEQYF
j_call: TRBJ2-1; v_call: TRBV7-2; d_call: TRBD1; clone_size: few; cdr3_nt: TGTGCCAGCAGCCCCGGCGGGACAGGGTACAATGAGCAGTTCTTC; cdr3_aa: CASSPGGTGYNEQFF
j_call: TRBJ1-2; v_call: TRBV7-2; d_call: TRBD1; clone_size: few; cdr3_nt: TGTGCCAGCAGCTTAATCGCGACAGGGGTGGACTATGGCTACACCTTC; cdr3_aa: CASSLIATGVDYGYTF
j_call: TRBJ2-1; v_call: TRBV29-1; d_call: .; clone_size: few; cdr3_nt: TGCAGCGTTGTGCCCGCGAGCTCCTACAATGAGCAGTTCTTC; cdr3_aa: CSVVPASSYNEQFF
j_call: TRBJ1-1; v_call: TRBV29-1; d_call: .; clone_size: .; cdr3_nt: TGCAGCGTCACGAGAATTCTTATGAACACTGAAGCTTTCTTT; cdr3_aa: CSVTRILMNTEAFF
j_call: TRBJ2-3; v_call: TRBV2; d_call: TRBD2; clone_size: .; cdr3_nt: TGTGCCAGCAGTGCCCAAGCGGGGACCACAGATACGCAGTATTTT; cdr3_aa: CASSAQAGTTDTQYF
j_call: TRBJ2-3; v_call: TRBV5-6; d_call: .; clone_size: .; cdr3_nt: TGTGCCAGCAGCTTGGAGACAGATACGCAGTATTTT; cdr3_aa: CASSLETDTQYF
j_call: TRBJ1-2; v_call: TRBV29-1; d_call: TRBD1; clone_size: .; cdr3_nt: TGCAGCGTTGATCGGCGCCGGGACAGGGGGAACTATGGCTACACCTTC; cdr3_aa: CSVDRRRDRGNYGYTF
j_call: TRBJ1-6; v_call: TRBV5-6; d_call: .; clone_size: .; cdr3_nt: TGTGCCAGCAGCTTGTCGCAGGCAACACCCCTCCACTTT; cdr3_aa: CASSLSQATPLHF
j_call: TRBJ2-1; v_call: TRBV9; d_call: .; clone_size: .; cdr3_nt: TGTGCCAGCAGCGTAGACAGGGTACCCTACAATGAGCAGTTCTTC; cdr3_aa: CASSVDRVPYNEQFF
j_call: TRBJ2-1; v_call: TRBV4-1; d_call: .; clone_size: many; cdr3_nt: TGCGCCAGCAGCCAACCCGTAGGTGAGCAGTTCTTC; cdr3_aa: CASSQPVGEQFF
j_call: TRBJ2-3; v_call: TRBV5-4; d_call: .; clone_size: few; cdr3_nt: TGTGCCAGCAGCTTCCCCGGGGTAGACCGCACAGATACGCAGTATTTT; cdr3_aa: CASSFPGVDRTDTQYF
j_call: TRBJ2-7; v_call: TRBV30; d_call: TRBD2; clone_size: few; cdr3_nt: TGTGCCTGGAGTTCACTAGCGGAGAACACATACGAGCAGTACTTC; cdr3_aa: CAWSSLAENTYEQYF
j_call: TRBJ1-4; v_call: TRBV27; d_call: .; clone_size: many; cdr3_nt: TGTGCCAGCAGAGCAGGAGTATCCGCAACTAATGAAAAACTGTTTTTT; cdr3_aa: CASRAGVSATNEKLFF
j_call: TRBJ2-7; v_call: TRBV4-2; d_call: .; clone_size: few; cdr3_nt: TGTGCCAGCAGCCAAGATCAAGAGGGCGGATTACACGAGCAGTACTTC; cdr3_aa: CASSQDQEGGLHEQYF
j_call: TRBJ1-1; v_call: TRBV29-1; d_call: .; clone_size: many; cdr3_nt: TGCAGCGTGGTCTGGGGCGTTCGTGAAGCTTTCTTT; cdr3_aa: CSVVWGVREAFF
j_call: TRBJ1-6; v_call: TRBV7-9; d_call: .; clone_size: many; cdr3_nt: TGTGCCAGCAGCCCAGGCTCGGTTAATTCACCCCTCCACTTT; cdr3_aa: CASSPGSVNSPLHF
j_call: TRBJ2-7; v_call: TRBV10-3; d_call: TRBD1; clone_size: many; cdr3_nt: TGTGCCATCACCCCGACAGGGGTCGAGCAGTACTTC; cdr3_aa: CAITPTGVEQYF
j_call: TRBJ2-1; v_call: TRBV10-2; d_call: .; clone_size: .; cdr3_nt: TGCGCCAGCTCATCTGGCTCCTACAATGAGCAGTTCTTC; cdr3_aa: CASSSGSYNEQFF
j_call: TRBJ2-3; v_call: TRBV4-3; d_call: .; clone_size: .; cdr3_nt: TGCGCCAGCAGCCAGTCCCGAGGTTTTGGCACAGATACGCAGTATTTT; cdr3_aa: CASSQSRGFGTDTQYF
j_call: TRBJ2-1; v_call: TRBV6-6; d_call: .; clone_size: few; cdr3_nt: TGTGCCAGCAGTTACTCTCAGGGCGAGCAGTTCTTC; cdr3_aa: CASSYSQGEQFF
j_call: TRBJ2-2; v_call: TRBV28; d_call: TRBD1; clone_size: .; cdr3_nt: TGTGCCAGCAGTTCAAACCGGGACAGGACCGGGGAGCTGTTTTTT; cdr3_aa: CASSSNRDRTGELFF
j_call: TRBJ2-2; v_call: TRBV9; d_call: .; clone_size: few; cdr3_nt: TGTGCCAGCAGCGCCGGGACACATAACACCGGGGAGCTGTTTTTT; cdr3_aa: CASSAGTHNTGELFF
j_call: TRBJ1-4; v_call: TRBV18; d_call: .; clone_size: many; cdr3_nt: TGTGCCAGCTCACCACCGGCGGCATTGTGGGGTGAAAAACTGTTTTTT; cdr3_aa: CASSPPAALWGEKLFF
j_call: TRBJ2-1; v_call: TRBV5-4; d_call: TRBD2; clone_size: many; cdr3_nt: TGTGCCAGCAGCGGAGACTTGGGCGGGAGCCGCAATGAGCAGTTCTTC; cdr3_aa: CASSGDLGGSRNEQFF
j_call: TRBJ1-5; v_call: TRBV9; d_call: .; clone_size: .; cdr3_nt: TGTGCCAGCGGGGGATTAAAAAGCAATCAGCCCCAGCATTTT; cdr3_aa: CASGGLKSNQPQHF
j_call: TRBJ2-2; v_call: TRBV7-8; d_call: .; clone_size: .; cdr3_nt: TGTGCCAGCAGCTTAAGTTTGTCGGCGGGAAACACCGGGGAGCTGTTTTTT; cdr3_aa: CASSLSLSAGNTGELFF